The T cell receptor beta chain under discussion was sequenced for a study of regulatory T cells in long-lasting Graves disease. In building TCR beta libraries, iRepertoire HTBI primers were used together with Arm-PCR of CDR3 regions. TCRdb fed the multiplex PCR reads into MiXCR, producing one record per CDR3 protein. The sample has over 650,000 distinct CDR3 sequences; 25% to 35% are singletons. Sample time point: persistent/refractory GD, antithyroid drugs over 5 years with positive TRAb. From PBMCs, RNA was extracted and then used to make the TCR library. This clonotype was seen only a few times. The specimen was peripheral blood mononuclear cells (PBMCs), collected when the disease was refractory, from a patient treated with antithyroid drugs. The sequence came from a female donor with Graves disease.

This CDR3 is CSARDRQGVGYTF. The DNA of the CDR3 is TGCAGTGCTAGAGATCGACAGGGGGTTGGCTACACCTTC. The chain carries TRBV20-1 and TRBJ1-2; 9 nucleotides match TRBD1. From germline, CDR1 is DFQATT and CDR2 SNEGSKA (reference sequence). The CDR3 covers 13 residues. Losses at the gene ends were 0 bases for V and 7 bases for J; bases not matched to a gene: 3.